The 15 T cell receptor beta chains presented below share a single source sample, sequenced in a study of CD8 T cells in ankylosing spondylitis. These receptors have no known antigen. Overall study results and limits: Apparently characteristic of ankylosing spondylitis blood was a TCR beta motif (roughly eight highly homologous variants).

TCRdb redid the calling of the 5' RACE reads with MiXCR, one entry per CDR3 protein. The table has 700,000 to 850,000 distinct CDR3 sequences, 12% seen once; the top ten hold approximately 0.51%. The source material was blood, either unsorted or a sorted T cell fraction (not recorded which). These receptor sequences come from a male donor with ankylosing spondylitis.

CDR3 sequence: CASSISGVLVGDTQYF. The CDR3, as DNA: TGTGCCAGCAGCATTAGCGGAGTGCTCGTTGGGGATACGCAGTATTTT. V usage is TRBV9 and J usage is TRBJ2-3, with D tentatively TRBD2 (6 bases). V shed 4 bases and J shed 6 bases, with 21 bases lying between them. Germline CDR1 and CDR2: SGDLS and YYNGEE. The CDR3 loop spans 16 amino acids.

The sample holds many counts of this clonotype. V usage is TRBV7-2 and J usage is TRBJ2-5; D unresolved. Germline loops: CDR1 SGHTA, CDR2 FQGNSA. The V end lost 5 bases, the J end lost 5 bases, and 12 bases lay between the germline ends. The CDR3 sequence is 13 residues long. The CDR3 nucleotides read TGTGCCAGCAGCCCTGGGTCCAGTGAGACCCAGTACTTC. Protein: CASSPGSSETQYF. Combining the CDR3 with reference TRBV7-2 and TRBJ2-5 gives the whole variable domain GAGVSQSPSNKVTEKGKDVELRCDPISGHTALYWYRQSLGQGLEFLIYFQGNSAPDKSGLPSDRFSAERTGGSVSTLTIQRTQQEDSAVYLCASSPGSSETQYFGPGTRLLVL.

In this sample, this clonotype turned up many times. Germline is not matched at one junction end, which may reflect a read error. The chain carries TRBV20-1 and TRBJ1-5; tentatively, D is TRBD1 (6 bases). Germline assignment: CDR1 DFQATT and CDR2 SNEGSKA (reference sequence). The CDR3 loop spans 13 amino acids. DNA for the CDR3: TGCAGTGCAAGAGGGGGGGGCAATCAGCCCCAGCATTTT. Its translation is CSARGGGNQPQHF.

V usage is TRBV6-1 and J usage is TRBJ2-2; 9 nucleotides match TRBD1. This CDR3 comprises 14 residues. Germline lookup yields CDR1 MNHNS and CDR2 SASEGT. Trimming removed 8 bases from V and 7 bases from J; junction bases left unmatched: 8. This chain's CDR3 is CASRTGGGIGELFF. CDR3 nucleotides: TGTGCCAGCCGTACAGGGGGCGGGATCGGGGAGCTGTTTTTT.

This clonotype was observed a few times. V gene TRBV6-1 combines with J gene TRBJ2-5, with D maybe TRBD2 (5 bases). The V end lost 6 bases, the J end lost 2 bases, and 13 bases lay between the germline ends. CDR1 is MNHNS and CDR2 is SASEGT in the germline V gene. CDR3 length: 14 amino acids. This chain's CDR3 is CASREEMSQETQYF. As DNA, the CDR3 is TGTGCCAGCAGGGAGGAAATGTCGCAAGAGACCCAGTACTTC.

This chain links TRBV4-1 with TRBJ1-2; D gene unclear. Trimming took 2 bases from V and 2 from J, leaving 18 bases between them. The CDR3 sequence is 17 residues long. Germline assignment: CDR1 MGHRA and CDR2 YSYEKL. This CDR3 is CASSQRLGGYRNYGYTF. CDR3 bases: TGCGCCAGCAGCCAACGACTGGGTGGGTACAGAAACTATGGCTACACCTTC.

To note about this clonotype: An end of the junction does not agree with germline; a read error may underlie this. V and J are TRBV6-1 and TRBJ2-5; unclear D gene. Per the germline V gene, CDR1 is MNHNS and CDR2 is SASEGT. This CDR3 has 12 amino acids. The CDR3 DNA is TGTGCCAGCAGTGAAAATGAACTCCGGTGCTGGTTC. It specifies CASSENELRCWF.

This clonotype occurred a few times. CDR3 sequence (DNA): TGCAGTGCACCGAGGACAGCCGATACGCAGTATTTT. Translating it yields CSAPRTADTQYF. The chain recombines TRBV20-1 with TRBJ2-3, with TRBD1 as a possible D gene (6 bases). Between the trimmed V and J ends, which lost 6 bases and 6 bases, there was a span of 13 bases. The CDR3 totals 12 residues. The germline gives CDR1 DFQATT, CDR2 SNEGSKA (reference sequence).

This clonotype came up a few times. This chain connects TRBV5-1 to TRBJ2-1, with D unresolved. Germline lookup yields CDR1 SGHRS and CDR2 YFSETQ. Trimming pared 0 bases from V and 5 bases from J, leaving 6 bases between. This CDR3 spans 13 amino acids. This CDR3 is CASSLVTHNEQFF. CDR3 sequence (DNA): TGCGCCAGCAGCTTGGTAACCCACAATGAGCAGTTCTTC.

This chain's CDR3 is CSARAQAGGDTQYF. In DNA form, the CDR3 reads TGCAGTGCTAGAGCCCAGGCCGGGGGAGATACGCAGTATTTT. The chain recombines TRBV20-1 with TRBJ2-3; D is possibly TRBD2 (6 bases). There are 14 residues in the CDR3. In germline, CDR1 is DFQATT, CDR2 SNEGSKA (reference sequence). V lost 1 base and J lost 5, with 13 bases in between.

In this sample, this clonotype turned up a few times. The J gene is TRBJ1-5, the V gene TRBV10-3; D is uncertain. V lost 3 bases to trimming and J lost 6 bases, with 18 bases between them. There are 16 residues in the CDR3. Germline loops: CDR1 ENHRY, CDR2 SYGVKD. This CDR3 reads CAISDPSRVTAQPQHF. CDR3 bases: TGTGCCATCAGTGACCCCAGTAGGGTCACGGCTCAGCCCCAGCATTTT.

The chain has TRBV7-2 and TRBJ2-3, with D perhaps TRBD1 (5 bases). V gave up 2 bases and J gave up 0 bases, with 12 bases separating them. This CDR3 has 16 amino acids. From germline, CDR1 is SGHTA and CDR2 FQGNSA. CDR3 loop: CASSLRTPLSTDTQYF. Here the CDR3 DNA reads TGTGCCAGCAGCTTAAGGACACCTCTGAGCACAGATACGCAGTATTTT.

Many counts were recorded for this clonotype. The rearrangement uses TRBV20-1 and TRBJ1-1; TRBD1 is a possible D gene (6 bases). V gave up 0 bases and J gave up 3 bases, with 14 bases separating them. CDR3 size: 15 residues. From germline, CDR1 is DFQATT and CDR2 SNEGSKA (reference sequence). The CDR3 protein is CSARDRRTADTEAFF. CDR3 sequence (DNA): TGCAGTGCTAGAGATCGAAGGACAGCCGACACTGAAGCTTTCTTT.

This clonotype was seen only a few times. This sequence joins TRBV29-1 and TRBJ1-2, with 7 bases aligning to TRBD1. This CDR3 is 12 amino acids long. Germline CDR1 reads SQVTM; CDR2 reads ANQGSEA. J gave up 8 bases and V 7 bases, and 10 bases lay outside the gene matches. Written as DNA, the CDR3 is TGCAGCGCCGAAACAGGGGCTGGAGGCTACACCTTC. This codes for CSAETGAGGYTF.

The chain links TRBV7-9 to TRBJ1-2, with unresolved D. V was clipped by 1 base and J by 6 bases, with 9 bases between them. CDR3 length equals 13 residues. The germline V gene has CDR1 SEHNR and CDR2 FQNEAQ (reference sequence). CDR3 amino acids: CASSLVHFHGYTF. The CDR3, as DNA: TGTGCCAGCAGCTTAGTCCATTTCCATGGCTACACCTTC.